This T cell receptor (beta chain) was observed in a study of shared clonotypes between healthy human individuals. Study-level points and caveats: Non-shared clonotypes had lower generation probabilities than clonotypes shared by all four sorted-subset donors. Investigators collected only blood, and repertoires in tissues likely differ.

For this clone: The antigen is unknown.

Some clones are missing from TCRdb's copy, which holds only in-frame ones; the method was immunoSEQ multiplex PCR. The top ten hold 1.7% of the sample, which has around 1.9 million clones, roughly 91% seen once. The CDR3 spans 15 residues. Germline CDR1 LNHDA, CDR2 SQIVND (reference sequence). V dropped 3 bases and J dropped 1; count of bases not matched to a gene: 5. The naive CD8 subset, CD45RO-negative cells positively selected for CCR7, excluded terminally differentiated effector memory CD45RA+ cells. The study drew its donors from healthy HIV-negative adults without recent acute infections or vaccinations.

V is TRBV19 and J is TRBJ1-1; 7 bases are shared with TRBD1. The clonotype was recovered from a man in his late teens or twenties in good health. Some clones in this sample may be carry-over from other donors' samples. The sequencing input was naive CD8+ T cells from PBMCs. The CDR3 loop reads CASSIGQGENTEAFF. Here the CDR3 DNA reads TGTGCCAGTAGTATCGGGCAGGGGGAGAACACTGAAGCTTTCTTT.